These 24 T cell receptor beta chains were all obtained from the same sample, sequenced in a study of blood T cell repertoires in COVID-19. Repertoires were generated with immunoSEQ multiplex PCR, while TCRdb's copy carries only in-frame clones and drops some. The sample consists of some 200,000 clones, about 91% of them appearing once. Sequencing used peripheral blood. The receptors stem from a woman in her thirties or forties with acute or convalescent COVID-19.

V is TRBV7-3 and J is TRBJ2-3; 9 nucleotides line up with TRBD2. The CDR3 has 15 residues. CDR1 and CDR2 from the germline V gene are SGHTA and FQGTGA. V dropped 5 bases and J dropped 2; count of bases not matched to a gene: 5. Written as DNA, the CDR3 is TGTGCCAGCAGCGATAGCGGGGGACTCACAGATACGCAGTATTTT. Its protein is CASSDSGGLTDTQYF.

This clone has just a few counts. The chain couples TRBV7-2 to TRBJ1-2, with TRBD1 as a possible D gene (6 bases). Germline CDR1 reads SGHTA; CDR2 reads FQGNSA. The CDR3 runs to 15 residues. V was clipped by 6 bases and J by 3 bases, with 17 bases between them. The CDR3 DNA is TGTGCCAGCAGTTTTAGGGGGAGCTGGGACTATGGCTACACCTTC. This gives the protein CASSFRGSWDYGYTF.

This chain links TRBV5-5 with TRBJ2-2, with 15 bases matching TRBD2. Germline V gene sequence: CDR1 SGHKS, CDR2 YYEKEE (reference sequence). The CDR3 is 17 residues long. With 5 bases clipped from V and 6 bases from J, the junction kept 8 bases outside the gene matches. The CDR3 is CASSLTGLAGGSGELFF. CDR3 DNA: TGTGCCAGCAGTTTAACCGGACTAGCGGGGGGGTCCGGGGAGCTGTTTTTT. Based on the CDR3 plus reference TRBV5-5 and TRBJ2-2, the full variable domain is DAGVTQSPTHLIKTRGQQVTLRCSPISGHKSVSWYQQVLGQGPQFIFQYYEKEERGRGNFPDRFSARQFPNYSSELNVNALLLGDSALYLCASSLTGLAGGSGELFFGEGSRLTVL.

The V and J genes are TRBV19 and TRBJ2-5; D possibly corresponds to TRBD1 (5 bases). The CDR3 runs to 14 residues. Germline V lookup: CDR1 LNHDA, CDR2 SQIVND (reference sequence). The V end lost 1 base, the J end lost 5 bases, and 11 bases lay between the germline ends. CDR3 residues: CASSIARTRETQYF. The CDR3, as DNA: TGTGCCAGTAGTATAGCACGGACACGGGAGACCCAGTACTTC.

The chain couples TRBV6-5 to TRBJ2-7; unclear D gene. The V gene lost 5 bases and the J gene lost 2 bases, with 13 bases spanning the gap. The CDR3 runs to 14 residues. From germline, CDR1 is MNHEY and CDR2 SVGAGI. CDR3 DNA: TGTGCCAGCAGTCCCTCAAATTTAGCCTACGAGCAGTACGTC. Its translation is CASSPSNLAYEQYV.

About this clone: At one end, the junction sequence differs from germline, possibly due to a read error. The chain combines TRBV5-1 with TRBJ2-5; the match to TRBD2 covers 7 bases. CDR3 length equals 16 residues. Germline assignment: CDR1 SGHRS and CDR2 YFSETQ. The chain's CDR3 is CASSLELAKYQETQYF. CDR3 nucleotide sequence: TGCGCCAGCAGCTTGGAACTAGCGAAGTACCAGGAGACCCAGTACTTC.

The chain joins TRBV10-3 to TRBJ1-2, with a weak D call TRBD1 (6 bases). V lost 0 bases, J lost 4 bases, and 18 bases lay in between. CDR1 is ENHRY, CDR2 SYGVKD, per germline. This CDR3 has 17 residues. This chain's CDR3 is CAISESRDTTLGYGYTF. The DNA of the CDR3 is TGTGCCATCAGTGAGTCCAGGGACACAACATTGGGCTATGGCTACACCTTC.

This chain joins TRBV7-3 and TRBJ2-6; 7 bases are a match to TRBD1. The CDR3 has 16 residues. CDR1 and CDR2 from the germline V gene are SGHTA and FQGTGA. V lost 2 bases and J lost 4; bases outside the gene matches: 5. The CDR3 nucleotides read TGTGCCAGCAGCTTAGCCGACAGGGCCGGGGCCAACGTCCTGACTTTC. Residues: CASSLADRAGANVLTF.

This clone appeared a few times. The rearrangement uses TRBV7-9 and TRBJ2-1; D might be TRBD1 (5 bases). Per germline, CDR1 SEHNR and CDR2 FQNEAQ (reference sequence). With 4 bases removed from V and 8 bases from J, the gap between germline ends came to 15 bases. The CDR3 has 14 residues. The CDR3 DNA follows: TGTGCCAGCAGCTCTTATAAGGGGCGCCATGAGCAGTTCTTC. This gives the protein CASSSYKGRHEQFF.

The chain has TRBV19 and TRBJ1-2, with unresolved D. V dropped 7 bases and J dropped 4 bases, with 19 bases sitting between them. CDR1 is LNHDA and CDR2 is SQIVND in the germline V gene (reference sequence). The CDR3 is made up of 15 amino acids. The CDR3 DNA follows: TGTGCCAGTAATAGTTGGGCAGTCCATGGCTATGGCTACACCTTC. Encoded protein: CASNSWAVHGYGYTF.

This clone was recorded a few times. This chain joins TRBV7-8 and TRBJ1-6; no reliable D call. The V and J ends lost 0 bases and 0 bases respectively, with 9 bases between them. Germline loops: CDR1 SGHVS, CDR2 FQNEAQ. CDR3 length equals 17 residues. The CDR3 bases are TGTGCCAGCAGCTTAGCCGGACTGAACTCCTATAATTCACCCCTCCACTTT. The encoded protein is CASSLAGLNSYNSPLHF.

V and J are TRBV13 and TRBJ2-5, with D tentatively TRBD2 (7 bases). The CDR3 totals 15 residues. The V end was cut by 6 bases, the J end by 4 bases, with 18 bases between. The germline V gene encodes CDR1 PRHDT and CDR2 FYEKMQ (reference sequence). CDR3 coding DNA: TGTGCCAGCAGTTTCCGTGGGGGGGCCGGAGAGACCCAGTACTTC. The encoded protein is CASSFRGGAGETQYF.

This rearrangement joins TRBV15 to TRBJ2-3, with D tentatively TRBD2 (5 bases). V lost 1 base, J lost 2 bases, and 10 bases lay in between. The CDR3 totals 15 residues. CDR1 and CDR2 (germline): LNHNV, YYDKDF (reference sequence). The CDR3 region is CATSRAGLNTDTQYF. CDR3 DNA sequence: TGTGCCACCAGCAGAGCAGGACTCAACACAGATACGCAGTATTTT. Full variable domain (rest looked up from reference TRBV15 and TRBJ2-3): DAMVIQNPRYQVTQFGKPVTLSCSQTLNHNVMYWYQQKSSQAPKLLFHYYDKDFNNEADTPDNFQSRRPNTSFCFLDIRSPGLGDTAMYLCATSRAGLNTDTQYFGPGTRLTVL.

This chain connects TRBV2 to TRBJ1-2, with D tentatively TRBD1 (5 bases). The V gene's germline CDR1 is SNHLY and CDR2 FYNNEI. V shed 3 bases and J shed 7 bases, with 18 bases lying between them. The CDR3 is 15 amino acids. CDR3 amino acids: CASSERTPLGVGYTF. For the CDR3, the DNA is TGTGCCAGCAGTGAGAGGACCCCCTTAGGGGTTGGCTACACCTTC.

V usage is TRBV7-9 and J usage is TRBJ2-2; 9 bases line up with TRBD2. V lost 2 bases to trimming and J lost 5 bases; unmatched junction nucleotides: 6. CDR3 length equals 16 residues. Germline V CDR1 and CDR2: SEHNR, FQNEAQ (reference sequence). The CDR3 reads CASSLSISGGTGELFF. CDR3 coding DNA: TGTGCCAGCAGCTTATCGATCAGCGGGGGGACCGGGGAGCTGTTTTTT.

V is TRBV6-5 and J is TRBJ1-5, with TRBD1 as a possible D gene (6 bases). CDR1 and CDR2 from the germline V gene are MNHEY and SVGAGI. The V and J ends lost 2 bases and 6 bases respectively, with 8 bases between them. CDR3 size: 13 residues. The CDR3 DNA is TGTGCCAGCAGTTACCAACAGGGTCAGCCCCAGCATTTT. Protein product: CASSYQQGQPQHF.

The V call is TRBV7-9, the J call TRBJ1-6; D might be TRBD1 (6 bases). Germline CDR1 SEHNR, CDR2 FQNEAQ (reference sequence). This CDR3 is 15 amino acids long. Trimming cost V 5 bases and J 7 bases, with 15 bases left between them. The CDR3 nucleotides read TGTGCCAGCAGCCCGGGGGGCCATGTAAATTCACCCCTCCACTTT. Protein product: CASSPGGHVNSPLHF.

The J gene is TRBJ1-6, the V gene TRBV28, with D tentatively TRBD1 (6 bases). Looked up from germline, CDR1 is MDHEN and CDR2 is SYDVKM. The ends were cut back, 5 bases at V and 9 bases at J, with 17 bases in the middle. This CDR3 region has 15 residues. The CDR3: CASSPRTARVSPLHF. DNA for the CDR3: TGTGCCAGCAGTCCCCGGACAGCGCGTGTTTCACCCCTCCACTTT.

The chain recombines TRBV19 with TRBJ2-4; 10 bases match TRBD1. Germline CDR1 is LNHDA and CDR2 is SQIVND (reference sequence). V trimming: 5 bases; J trimming: 5 bases; junction bases outside the gene matches: 3. The CDR3 has 14 residues. The CDR3 spells CASSLTGGQNIQYF. The CDR3 DNA reads as TGTGCCAGTAGTTTGACAGGGGGCCAAAACATTCAGTACTTC. Full variable domain (remainder filled in from reference TRBV19 and TRBJ2-4): DGGITQSPKYLFRKEGQNVTLSCEQNLNHDAMYWYRQDPGQGLRLIYYSQIVNDFQKGDIAEGYSVSREKKESFPLTVTSAQKNPTAFYLCASSLTGGQNIQYFGAGTRLSVL.

V and J are TRBV24-1 and TRBJ2-6; 7 positions match TRBD1. Germline V gene sequence: CDR1 KGHDR, CDR2 SFDVKD. The CDR3 consists of 14 residues. V dropped 9 bases and J dropped 8; count of bases not matched to a gene: 9. Written as DNA, the CDR3 is TGTGCCACCCAGGCAGGGGGAGTCCCCAACGTCCTGACTTTC. This translates into CATQAGGVPNVLTF.

This clone was observed once. This sequence joins TRBV9 and TRBJ1-3, with 8 bases fitting TRBD1. V shed 7 bases, J shed 0 bases, and the junction held 12 bases outside the gene matches. The CDR3 length is 17 residues. CDR1 and CDR2 from the germline V gene are SGDLS and YYNGEE. The CDR3 spells CASVSTGATPSGNTIYF. The CDR3 DNA reads TGTGCCAGCGTGTCGACAGGGGCTACCCCCTCTGGAAACACCATATATTTT. The whole variable domain, remainder taken from reference TRBV9 and TRBJ1-3, is DSGVTQTPKHLITATGQRVTLRCSPRSGDLSVYWYQQSLDQGLQFLIQYYNGEERAKGNILERFSAQQFPDLHSELNLSSLELGDSALYFCASVSTGATPSGNTIYFGEGSWLTVV.

The rearrangement links TRBV6-5 to TRBJ1-2; no definite D call. V was trimmed by 2 bases and J by 3 bases, leaving 10 bases between them. In germline, CDR1 is MNHEY, CDR2 SVGAGI. The CDR3 is 14 amino acids. The CDR3 coding sequence is TGTGCCAGCAGTTACACTCCAACTTACTATGGCTACACCTTC. Translation gives CASSYTPTYYGYTF.

The rearrangement joins TRBV25-1 to TRBJ1-4; 7 nucleotides line up with TRBD1. This CDR3 contains 15 residues. In germline, CDR1 is MGHDK, CDR2 SYGVNS. V dropped 4 bases and J dropped 7; count of bases not matched to a gene: 9. DNA for the CDR3: TGTGCCAGCAGTGGAACAGGGGAGGTTAGTGAAAAACTGTTTTTT. As protein: CASSGTGEVSEKLFF.

The chain links TRBV6-5 to TRBJ2-5, with TRBD1 as a possible D gene (6 bases). This CDR3 has 15 residues. Germline loops: CDR1 MNHEY, CDR2 SVGAGI. Deletions cut 6 bases from V and 1 base from J, with 15 bases between. The CDR3 spells CASRGRDIFQETQYF. As DNA, the CDR3 is TGTGCCAGCAGGGGCCGGGACATATTCCAAGAGACCCAGTACTTC.